A selection of T cell receptor beta chains follows, all from one sample in a study of response to subunit inactivated influenza vaccine. TCRdb passed the RT-PCR reads through MiXCR, listing each CDR3 protein once. The table includes more than 200,000 distinct CDR3 sequences, more than 9% detected once. This sample comprised non-naive T cells sorted from PBMCs, obtained 14 to 15 days before vaccination. These receptors originate from a man between 50 and 59 years old who received an inactivated influenza vaccine. CDR3s include the opening cysteine and the closing phenylalanine or tryptophan. Each record gives: clone size, V gene, J gene, CDR3 protein. The listing skips clone size in some rows; elsewhere it reads once, few, many or a size class.

many,TRBV7-3,TRBJ2-7,CASSLNYGTGAQEQYF
many,TRBV20-1,TRBJ2-1,CSARGVLDEQFF
many,TRBV5-8,TRBJ2-5,CASSFGQYETQYF
NA,TRBV27,TRBJ1-1,CASSYTNGGAEAFF
few,TRBV18,TRBJ2-7,CASSLRQGSNEQYF
NA,TRBV28,TRBJ2-6,CAGSTPLGANVLTF
few,TRBV27,TRBJ1-6,CASSRAGRGDSPLHF
once,TRBV5-4,TRBJ2-7,CASSSENRGLYEQYF
few,TRBV29-1,TRBJ1-5,CSVVETGGSNQPQHF
NA,TRBV5-1,TRBJ2-5,CASSLALRGGPQETQYF
many,TRBV12-3/TRBV12-4,TRBJ1-4,CASSPGTGRTKLFF
NA,TRBV21-1,TRBJ2-4,CARIPQGRVHKNIQYF
many,TRBV5-1,TRBJ2-7,CASSLADTGGEQYF
NA,TRBV11-2,TRBJ2-3,CASSSRGQFRTRIVDTQYF
many,TRBV7-9,TRBJ2-1,CASRQLSGGSAWEQFF
many,TRBV7-9,TRBJ2-6,CASSPQGSGANVLTF
few,TRBV7-3,TRBJ2-1,CASSLGLAVDNEQFF
NA,TRBV10-3,TRBJ2-5,CAISGGGGETQYF
NA,TRBV7-3,TRBJ2-3,CASSPGRMSTDTQYF
NA,TRBV7-2,TRBJ1-3,CASSQDRFSGNTIYF
many,TRBV7-6,TRBJ2-3,CASRMTGGLTDTQYF
many,TRBV7-9,TRBJ2-7,CASSLAAGSYEQYF
NA,TRBV7-8,TRBJ2-3,CASSSDGTSGSYF
few,TRBV7-2,TRBJ2-1,CASSITAGGEWYEQFF
NA,TRBV7-8,TRBJ2-2,CASSLRPGVGGELFF
NA,TRBV28,TRBJ1-1,CASSLMRPRITEAFF
many,TRBV12-3/TRBV12-4,TRBJ1-2,CASSLYSLRDSANYGYTF
NA,TRBV20-1,TRBJ2-3,CSARRVVPTDTQYF
few,TRBV20-1,TRBJ1-1,CSARGGLNTEAFF
many,TRBV7-2,TRBJ1-3,CASSLYHLTTGNTIYF
few,TRBV3-1,TRBJ2-7,CASSQVQGQGEQYF
once,TRBV7-2,TRBJ2-7,CASSTGHHYGQYF
few,TRBV10-3,TRBJ2-3,CATKSGRTDTQYF
few,TRBV5-4,TRBJ1-6,CASSLEYVRPGVNNSPLHF
few,TRBV6-1,TRBJ1-2,CASVRTHNYGYTF
NA,TRBV5-1,TRBJ1-1,CASSLDRGLTEAFF
NA,TRBV5-1,TRBJ2-7,CASSLSYSYEQYF
many,TRBV4-2,TRBJ2-7,CASSQYGGWSYEQYF
few,TRBV7-9,TRBJ1-1,CASSLEVTGGEAFF
many,TRBV3-1,TRBJ2-5,CASSQVETQYF
NA,TRBV15,TRBJ2-2,CATSRVTNTGELFF
many,TRBV20-1,TRBJ2-6,CSARTWGASGANVLTF
NA,TRBV20-1,TRBJ1-2,CSAKSGDGYTF
many,TRBV6-1,TRBJ2-1,CASTLAGGPYNEQFF
NA,TRBV6-1,TRBJ1-4,CASRPTGDNEKLFF
many,TRBV6-1,TRBJ1-1,CASTHRQGITEAFF
few,TRBV15,TRBJ2-2,CATSRDHHRLAGELFF
many,TRBV29-1,TRBJ1-1,CSTGQGNLGTEAFF
few,TRBV3-1,TRBJ1-1,CASSRYSSTEAFF
many,TRBV6-1,TRBJ1-5,CASSPDRDNQPQHF
NA,TRBV20-1,TRBJ1-2,CSAPTGMGGYTF
NA,TRBV27,TRBJ2-7,CASSLRLAGGNEQYF
few,TRBV20-1,TRBJ1-5,CSAELVGIVSNQPQHF
few,TRBV5-4,TRBJ2-2,CASRFMGQPTGELFF
many,TRBV6-2/TRBV6-3,TRBJ2-7,CASSPPSYEQYF